Below, one TCR beta chain is given with its context. These data belong to a study of blood T cell repertoires in COVID-19. In the study overall: There were acute and convalescent COVID-19 samples, and they came from the United States, Italy and Spain.

Original analysis: Estimates of nucleated cell counts were drawn from the amplification of reference gene primers. Profiling relied on immunoSEQ multiplex PCR, and the TCRdb table lists in-frame clones only, not all of them. V and J calls plus clone size are reproduced from that table; the DNA served to infer D and trimming. This table holds hundreds of thousands of clones, about four fifths found once. The CDR3 extends over 16 amino acids. Germline trimming cut 5 bases from V and 6 bases from J; bases unmatched to any gene: 15. CDR1 SEHNR and CDR2 FQNEAQ come from the germline V gene (reference sequence). Seattle enrolled patients during active infection and tracked them longitudinally.

The receptor was isolated from a woman over 75 with COVID-19, enrolled during active disease. The sequenced sample was peripheral blood. V gene TRBV7-9 combines with J gene TRBJ2-7, with 8 nucleotides matching TRBD1. The CDR3 DNA reads TGTGCCAGCAGCCCATGGACAGGGTTAGTCCTTGGCGAGCAGTACTTC. Amino acid sequence: CASSPWTGLVLGEQYF. Filled out from reference TRBV7-9 and TRBJ2-7, the complete variable domain reads DTGVSQNPRHKITKRGQNVTFRCDPISEHNRLYWYRQTLGQGPEFLTYFQNEAQLEKSRLLSDRFSAERPKGSFSTLEIQRTEQGDSAMYLCASSPWTGLVLGEQYFGPGTRLTVT.